This T cell receptor (beta chain) was obtained from a study of identical twins. General study results and limits: It was possible that invariant MAIT and iNKT cells partly confounded the zero-insertion analyses. In cord blood, abundant beta clonotypes had fewer insertions; memory showed no trend.

TCRdb reprocessed the 5' RACE reads with MiXCR, giving one entry per CDR3 protein. The table lists about 890,000 distinct CDR3 sequences, about 12% of them singletons. The germline gives CDR1 LNHNV, CDR2 YYDKDF (reference sequence). Losses at the gene ends were 8 bases for V and 8 bases for J; bases not matched to a gene: 11. The CDR3 sequence is 14 residues long. A word on this clonotype: The antigen is undetermined.

These data were also reused for a study on yellow fever vaccine responses in identical twins.

This rearrangement joins TRBV15 to TRBJ2-3; 9 positions agree with TRBD1. This clonotype was obtained from a woman younger than 35 in good health. The specimen was PBMCs. CDR3 residues: CATRSGQGIVTQYF. In DNA, the CDR3 is TGTGCCACCCGCTCGGGACAGGGTATAGTTACGCAGTATTTT.